The 6 T cell receptor beta chains in this list originate from one sample, sequenced in a study of shared clonotypes between healthy human individuals. CD45RO-negative, CCR7-positively selected cells formed the naive CD8 fraction, excluding terminally differentiated effector memory CD45RA+ cells. The data were produced by immunoSEQ multiplex PCR, yet TCRdb's version contains in-frame clones alone and is incomplete. The sample contains 2 million to 2.5 million clones, about 95% of which appear only once. Sequenced sample: naive CD8+ T cells sorted from blood. The receptor set was obtained from a man between 18 and 35 years old in good health.

The CDR3 DNA reads TGTGCCAGCAGCTCCACTAGCGGGGGTCCTTACGAGCAGTACTTC. It codes for CASSSTSGGPYEQYF. The chain uses TRBV11-2 and TRBJ2-7, with 11 bases aligning to TRBD2. V lost 4 bases to trimming and J lost 4 bases; unmatched junction nucleotides: 6. The germline V gene encodes CDR1 SGHAT and CDR2 FQNNGV. This CDR3 contains 15 residues.

This chain uses TRBV5-6 with TRBJ2-5; 9 bases are a match to TRBD2. The junction had 6 bases not matched to a gene; V was cut back by 2 bases and J by 4 bases. Germline V CDR1 and CDR2: SGHDT, YYEEEE. The CDR3 has 15 amino acids. CDR3 coding DNA: TGTGCCAGCAGCTTTGTAATAGCGGGGGTAGAGACCCAGTACTTC. It translates to CASSFVIAGVETQYF.

V gene TRBV9 combines with J gene TRBJ2-1, with 7 bases that match TRBD2. This CDR3 comprises 14 residues. Germline CDR1 and CDR2: SGDLS and YYNGEE. J gave up 7 bases and V 0 bases, and 4 bases lay outside the gene matches. CDR3 nucleotides: TGTGCCAGCAGCGTAGCCGGGACTACAAATGAGCAGTTCTTC. It yields the protein CASSVAGTTNEQFF.

Remarks on this clone: This specimen includes other DNA sequences encoding the same CDR3. This chain links TRBV5-6 with TRBJ2-5, with 9 positions matching TRBD2. The CDR3 has 15 amino acids. Trimming at V came to 2 bases and at J to 1 base, leaving 3 bases not matched to a gene. Germline CDR1 reads SGHDT; CDR2 reads YYEEEE. The CDR3 coding sequence is TGTGCCAGCAGCTTACTAGCGGGCGTCCAAGAGACCCAGTACTTC. This translates into CASSLLAGVQETQYF.

The chain employs TRBV25-1 and TRBJ2-5; D is unresolved. The length of the CDR3 is 13 residues. V lost 2 bases and J lost 5, with 9 bases in between. Germline V CDR1 and CDR2: MGHDK, SYGVNS. Here the CDR3 DNA reads TGTGCCAGCAGTGAAAGCACCGGGGAGACCCAGTACTTC. It specifies CASSESTGETQYF.

CDR3 bases: TGTGCCAGCAGCTTAGAGTACCGGGGTCAGAACACCGGGGAGCTGTTTTTT. This sequence encodes CASSLEYRGQNTGELFF. The rearrangement links TRBV7-3 to TRBJ2-2, with D possibly TRBD2 on 5 matching bases. The ends were cut back, 2 bases at V and 1 base at J, with 14 bases in the middle. The CDR3 has 17 residues. Germline loops: CDR1 SGHTA, CDR2 FQGTGA.